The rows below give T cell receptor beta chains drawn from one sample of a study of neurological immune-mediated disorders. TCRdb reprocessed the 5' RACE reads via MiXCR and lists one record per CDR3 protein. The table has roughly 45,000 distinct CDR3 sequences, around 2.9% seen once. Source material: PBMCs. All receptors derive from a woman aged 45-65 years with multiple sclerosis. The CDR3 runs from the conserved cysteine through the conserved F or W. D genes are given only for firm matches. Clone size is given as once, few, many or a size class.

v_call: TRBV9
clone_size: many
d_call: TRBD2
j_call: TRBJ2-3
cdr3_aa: CASNSGLAGGPSHTQYF
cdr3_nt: TGTGCCAGCAATTCGGGACTAGCGGGGGGGCCTTCACATACGCAGTATTTT

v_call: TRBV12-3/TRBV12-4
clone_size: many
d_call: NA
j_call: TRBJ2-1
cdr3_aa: CASGTPYNEQFF
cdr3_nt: TGTGCCAGCGGGACTCCTTACAATGAGCAGTTCTTC

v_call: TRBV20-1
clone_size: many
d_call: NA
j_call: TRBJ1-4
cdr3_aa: CSVESRDGATNEKLFF
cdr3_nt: TGCAGTGTTGAGTCCAGGGATGGGGCAACTAATGAAAAACTGTTTTTT

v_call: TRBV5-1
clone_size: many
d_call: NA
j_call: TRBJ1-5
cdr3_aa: CASSLEGVSNQPQHF
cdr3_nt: TGCGCCAGCAGCTTGGAGGGAGTTAGCAATCAGCCCCAGCATTTT

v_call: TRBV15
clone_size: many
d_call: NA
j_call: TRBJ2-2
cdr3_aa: CATSVTRDRELFF
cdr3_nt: TGTGCCACCAGCGTTACCAGGGACCGGGAGCTGTTTTTT

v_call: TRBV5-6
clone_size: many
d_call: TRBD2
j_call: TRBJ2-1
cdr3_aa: CASSLGGGYNEQFF
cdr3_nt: TGTGCCAGCAGCTTGGGCGGGGGATACAATGAGCAGTTCTTC

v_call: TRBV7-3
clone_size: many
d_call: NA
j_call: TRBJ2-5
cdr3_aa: CASSLGGSGQTQYF
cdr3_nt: TGTGCCAGCAGCTTAGGGGGCAGTGGACAGACCCAGTACTTC

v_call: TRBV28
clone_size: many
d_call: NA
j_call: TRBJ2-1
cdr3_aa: CASSQHQTSPYIPSFF
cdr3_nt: TGTGCCAGCAGTCAACACCAAACTAGTCCCTATATCCCTTCGTTCTTC

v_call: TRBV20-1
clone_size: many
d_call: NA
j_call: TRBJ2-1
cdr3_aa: CSARPFDSLSYNEQFF
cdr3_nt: TGCAGTGCTAGACCCTTCGACTCCCTGTCCTACAATGAGCAGTTCTTC

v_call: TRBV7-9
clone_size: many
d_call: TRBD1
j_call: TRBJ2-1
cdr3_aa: CASSSPGQGFYNEQFF
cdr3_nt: TGTGCCAGCAGCTCACCGGGACAGGGATTCTACAATGAGCAGTTCTTC

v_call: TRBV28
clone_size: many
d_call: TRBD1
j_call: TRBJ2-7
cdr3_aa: CASSLITGGVDEQYF
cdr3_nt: TGTGCCAGCAGCCTGATAACAGGGGGCGTCGACGAGCAGTACTTC

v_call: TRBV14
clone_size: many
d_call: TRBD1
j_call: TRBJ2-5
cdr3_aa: CASSQEQGLGTQYF
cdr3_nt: TGTGCCAGCAGCCAAGAACAGGGGTTGGGGACCCAGTACTTC